The present TCR beta chain was sequenced within a study of blood T cell repertoires in COVID-19. CDR1 is SGHTA and CDR2 is FQGTGA in the germline V gene. Unmatched junction bases numbered 4, after V lost 3 bases and J lost 5 bases. The CDR3 spans 14 residues. TCRdb keeps only in-frame clones here, not all; method: immunoSEQ multiplex PCR. The data show roughly 220,000 clones, roughly 89% seen once. This sequence was found in a woman aged 40 to 49 who had recovered from COVID-19. What was sequenced was PBMCs or T cells enriched from blood (not recorded which). The chain joins TRBV7-3 to TRBJ2-1; 7 bases match TRBD2. CDR3 in amino acids: CASSLGLPNNEQFF. In nucleotides, the CDR3 is TGTGCCAGCAGCTTGGGACTACCAAACAATGAGCAGTTCTTC.